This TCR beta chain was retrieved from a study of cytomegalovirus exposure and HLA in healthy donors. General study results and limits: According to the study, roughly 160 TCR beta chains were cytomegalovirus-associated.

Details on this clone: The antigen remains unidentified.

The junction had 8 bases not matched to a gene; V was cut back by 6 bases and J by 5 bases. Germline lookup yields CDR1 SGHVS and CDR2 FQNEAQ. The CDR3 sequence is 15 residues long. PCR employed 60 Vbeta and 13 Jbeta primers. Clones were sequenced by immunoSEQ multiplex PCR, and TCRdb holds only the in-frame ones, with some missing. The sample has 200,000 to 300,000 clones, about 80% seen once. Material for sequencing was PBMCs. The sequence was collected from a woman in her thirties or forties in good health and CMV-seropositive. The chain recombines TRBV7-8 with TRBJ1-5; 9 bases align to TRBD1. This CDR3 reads CASSVDRGYHQPQHF. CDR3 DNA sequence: TGTGCCAGCAGTGTAGACAGGGGGTATCATCAGCCCCAGCATTTT.